Below, 31 T cell receptor beta chains from the same sample are listed, as sequenced in a study of cytomegalovirus exposure and HLA in healthy donors (TCRdb year 2017). The method behind the library was the immunoSEQ multiplex PCR assay. A mixture of 60 forward primers for TCR Vbeta segments and 13 reverse primers for TCR Jbeta segments was used in the multiplex PCR. TCRdb took over this immuneACCESS table, retaining in-frame rearrangements with V and J assigned. Such tables are incomplete; in checked studies, under half of the missing clones stem from an unresolved V gene, and the remainder is unexplained. The sample table lists about 130,000 clones, about 10% of them with a count of one. Of the sample, under 2% falls within the top ten clones. Sequenced input: PBMCs. These receptors came from a man between 45 and 60 years old in good health and CMV-seronegative.

The V gene is TRBV9, the J gene TRBJ2-6; D may be TRBD1 (6 bases). V shed 3 bases and J shed 0 bases, with 19 bases lying between them. CDR3 size: 19 residues. CDR1 and CDR2 from the germline V gene are SGDLS and YYNGEE. The CDR3 sequence is CASSAYQGLLSSGANVLTF. In DNA form, the CDR3 reads TGTGCCAGCAGCGCTTATCAGGGGTTATTGAGCTCTGGGGCCAACGTCCTGACTTTC.

This clone turned up a few times. V is TRBV25-1 and J is TRBJ1-1, with 10 nucleotides matching TRBD1. There are 18 residues in the CDR3. Germline CDR1 MGHDK, CDR2 SYGVNS. After removal of 6 bases from V and 7 bases from J, the junction contained 20 bases not matched to a gene. The CDR3 sequence: CASSDRRIDRGLFGEAFF. Here the CDR3 DNA reads TGTGCCAGCAGCGACCGCCGGATCGACAGGGGGCTATTTGGTGAAGCTTTCTTT. Together with reference TRBV25-1 and TRBJ1-1, the CDR3 gives the full variable domain: EADIYQTPRYLVIGTGKKITLECSQTMGHDKMYWYQQDPGMELHLIHYSYGVNSTEKGDLSSESTVSRIRTEHFPLTLESARPSHTSQYLCASSDRRIDRGLFGEAFFGQGTRLTVV.

The rearrangement joins TRBV7-9 to TRBJ2-7, with TRBD2 as a possible D gene (6 bases). This CDR3 is 14 amino acids long. CDR1 is SEHNR and CDR2 is FQNEAQ in the germline V gene (reference sequence). V lost 7 bases and J lost 1, with 14 bases in between. The CDR3 sequence: CASTFGGLSYEQYF. The CDR3 region has the DNA TGTGCCAGCACCTTCGGGGGTCTTTCCTACGAGCAGTACTTC. Full variable domain (missing parts from reference TRBV7-9 and TRBJ2-7): DTGVSQNPRHKITKRGQNVTFRCDPISEHNRLYWYRQTLGQGPEFLTYFQNEAQLEKSRLLSDRFSAERPKGSFSTLEIQRTEQGDSAMYLCASTFGGLSYEQYFGPGTRLTVT.

V is TRBV2 and J is TRBJ2-6; D is unclear. Trimming stripped 8 bases from V and 1 base from J, with 9 bases between. The CDR3 sequence is 14 residues long. Germline CDR1 SNHLY, CDR2 FYNNEI. Here the CDR3 DNA reads TGTGCCAGCTCTTCCAGATCTGGGGCCAACGTCCTGACTTTC. As protein: CASSSRSGANVLTF.

Turning to this clone: The same CDR3 is also encoded by other DNA sequences in this sample. This sequence joins TRBV11-2 and TRBJ2-5, with 8 positions matching TRBD1. CDR1 is SGHAT and CDR2 is FQNNGV in the germline V gene. The CDR3 spans 16 residues. Trimming took 0 bases from V and 5 from J; bases not matched to a gene: 8. CDR3: CASSLDPPGGRETQYF. The CDR3 nucleotides read TGTGCCAGCAGCTTAGATCCGCCAGGGGGCAGGGAGACCCAGTACTTC. The variable domain in full, completed from reference TRBV11-2 and TRBJ2-5, reads EAGVAQSPRYKIIEKRQSVAFWCNPISGHATLYWYQQILGQGPKLLIQFQNNGVVDDSQLPKDRFSAERLKGVDSTLKIQPAKLEDSAVYLCASSLDPPGGRETQYFGPGTRLLVL.

The chain joins TRBV28 to TRBJ1-2; weak D call: TRBD1 (5 bases). The CDR3 is 15 amino acids. The V gene's germline CDR1 is MDHEN and CDR2 SYDVKM. With 2 bases removed from V and 2 bases from J, the gap between germline ends came to 12 bases. The CDR3 protein is CASSLPQGQNYGYTF. CDR3 nucleotide sequence: TGTGCCAGCAGTTTACCCCAGGGTCAAAACTATGGCTACACCTTC.

This clone was picked up a small number of times. This sequence joins TRBV7-3 and TRBJ2-3, with D perhaps matching TRBD1 (5 bases). The ends were cut back, 2 bases at V and 0 bases at J, with 9 bases in the middle. This CDR3 region has 15 residues. Per germline, CDR1 SGHTA and CDR2 FQGTGA. The DNA of the CDR3 is TGTGCCAGCAGCTTAGGGGCTTGGAGCACAGATACGCAGTATTTT. Translation gives CASSLGAWSTDTQYF. Supplemented by reference TRBV7-3 and TRBJ2-3, the full variable domain reads GAGVSQTPSNKVTEKGKYVELRCDPISGHTALYWYRQSLGQGPEFLIYFQGTGAADDSGLPNDRFFAVRPEGSVSTLKIQRTERGDSAVYLCASSLGAWSTDTQYFGPGTRLTVL.

This clone turned up a few times. The chain employs TRBV25-1 and TRBJ2-1, with D possibly being TRBD1 (5 bases). The germline V gene has CDR1 MGHDK and CDR2 SYGVNS. This CDR3 has 13 amino acids. V was trimmed by 4 bases and J by 4 bases, leaving 8 bases between them. The CDR3 loop reads CASSVQGYNEQFF. CDR3 DNA: TGTGCCAGCAGTGTTCAGGGATACAATGAGCAGTTCTTC.

This clone was found a few times. The CDR3 loop is CASSPSRGSAGEQYF. The CDR3 nucleotides are TGTGCCAGCTCACCAAGCCGGGGAAGCGCTGGCGAGCAGTACTTC. The chain carries TRBV18 and TRBJ2-7; D perhaps matches TRBD2 (5 bases). Germline CDR1 and CDR2: KGHSH and LQKENI. The CDR3 is 15 amino acids. V was pared by 2 bases and J by 6 bases, with 17 bases between. Filled out from reference TRBV18 and TRBJ2-7, the complete variable domain reads NAGVMQNPRHLVRRRGQEARLRCSPMKGHSHVYWYRQLPEEGLKFMVYLQKENIIDESGMPKERFSAEFPKEGPSILRIQQVVRGDSAAYFCASSPSRGSAGEQYFGPGTRLTVT.

The chain links TRBV11-3 to TRBJ2-5; 10 bases are shared with TRBD1. The J segment lost 5 bases and the V segment lost 6 bases, leaving 6 bases of the junction unmatched. Germline V gives CDR1 SGHNT, CDR2 YENEEA. The CDR3 is made up of 14 amino acids. The CDR3 DNA reads as TGTGCCAGCAGGGGGACAGGGGCCGGGGAGACCCAGTACTTC. Protein: CASRGTGAGETQYF.

There are a few counts of this clone. The chain recombines TRBV11-3 with TRBJ2-5, with 7 bases lining up with TRBD2. Trimming cost V 6 bases and J 5 bases; bases outside gene matches: 12. The germline V gene has CDR1 SGHNT and CDR2 YENEEA. The CDR3 runs to 15 residues. CDR3 coding DNA: TGTGCCAGCAGTTCGACTCGCGGGAGTGTGGAGACCCAGTACTTC. Its translation is CASSSTRGSVETQYF.

This clone was recorded at least ten times. The V call is TRBV15, the J call TRBJ1-4; TRBD1 matches at 11 bases. With V trimmed by 4 bases and J by 6 bases, 7 bases remained unmatched. This CDR3 is built from 16 residues. Germline V gene sequence: CDR1 LNHNV, CDR2 YYDKDF (reference sequence). The CDR3: CATSMGRGQGDEKLFF. CDR3 bases: TGTGCCACCAGCATGGGGCGGGGACAGGGGGATGAAAAACTGTTTTTT.

This chain joins TRBV5-1 and TRBJ2-7; tentative D call: TRBD1 (6 bases). CDR1 is SGHRS, CDR2 YFSETQ, per germline. V lost 0 bases, J lost 6 bases, and 10 bases lay in between. CDR3 length equals 13 residues. CDR3 region: CASSLGQAGEQYF. The CDR3 DNA reads TGCGCCAGCAGCTTGGGACAGGCAGGCGAGCAGTACTTC.

The rearrangement joins TRBV11-2 to TRBJ1-1, with a tentative D call TRBD1 (6 bases). Germline V CDR1 and CDR2: SGHAT, FQNNGV. The CDR3 extends over 18 amino acids. Trimming removed 5 bases from V and 5 bases from J, with 27 bases in between. The CDR3 protein is CASSPEGVFLDSLTEAFF. The CDR3 region has the DNA TGTGCCAGCAGCCCAGAGGGTGTTTTTTTGGACAGTCTAACTGAAGCTTTCTTT.

This sequence joins TRBV2 and TRBJ2-2, with 9 positions matching TRBD1. Germline loops: CDR1 SNHLY, CDR2 FYNNEI. Trimming removed 6 bases from V and 4 bases from J; junction bases left unmatched: 6. The CDR3 sequence is 15 residues long. Here the CDR3 DNA reads TGTGCCAGCAGAGTGGGACAGGGTCCCACCGGGGAGCTGTTTTTT. It yields the protein CASRVGQGPTGELFF.

There are many counts of this clone. The chain links TRBV7-8 to TRBJ1-3, with D uncertain. This CDR3 contains 14 residues. In germline, CDR1 is SGHVS, CDR2 FQNEAQ. V lost 2 bases, J lost 2 bases, and 7 bases lay in between. The CDR3: CASSLSTAGNTIYF. The CDR3 region has the DNA TGTGCCAGCAGCTTATCCACAGCTGGAAACACCATATATTTT.

V is TRBV10-2 and J is TRBJ2-5, with TRBD2 matching over 10 bases. Germline V gene data show CDR1 as WSHSY and CDR2 as SAAADI. The CDR3 has 17 residues. Trimming at V came to 4 bases and at J to 5 bases, leaving 13 bases not matched to a gene. CDR3 loop: CASSAVGSGGPGETQYF. The DNA for the CDR3 is TGCGCCAGCAGTGCGGTGGGTAGCGGGGGGCCTGGGGAGACCCAGTACTTC.

This clone was seen more than once but under ten times. The V call is TRBV18, the J call TRBJ2-3; TRBD2 agrees at 11 bases. Germline loops: CDR1 KGHSH, CDR2 LQKENI. The CDR3 covers 16 residues. Trimming removed 2 bases from V and 4 bases from J; junction bases left unmatched: 5. CDR3 DNA: TGTGCCAGCTCACCAGTTAGCGGGGGGGCCTCAGATACGCAGTATTTT. It translates to CASSPVSGGASDTQYF.

This clone has a handful of counts. This chain connects TRBV6-4 to TRBJ2-5; TRBD1 matches at 9 bases. CDR1 and CDR2 from the germline V gene are MRHNA and SNTAGT. The CDR3 has 15 amino acids. V lost 6 bases to trimming and J lost 5 bases; unmatched junction nucleotides: 10. For the CDR3, the DNA is TGTGCCAGCAGGGGGCCTGCGACAGGGGGGGAGACCCAGTACTTC. Encoded protein: CASRGPATGGETQYF.

The chain links TRBV30 to TRBJ1-1; D gene unclear. CDR3 size: 14 residues. The germline V gene encodes CDR1 GTSNPN and CDR2 SVGIG (reference sequence). V gave up 0 bases and J gave up 1 base, with 9 bases separating them. The CDR3 DNA reads TGTGCCTGGAGTGTACTAGTCCCGAACACTGAAGCTTTCTTT. Translation gives CAWSVLVPNTEAFF.

The rearrangement links TRBV5-1 to TRBJ2-2, with TRBD1 matching 9 bases. The CDR3 runs 16 residues. The ends lost 0 bases at V and 5 bases at J; junction bases unmatched: 5. Germline CDR1 and CDR2: SGHRS and YFSETQ. CDR3 loop: CASSLDGTGKTGELFF. The CDR3, as DNA: TGCGCCAGCAGCTTGGATGGGACAGGGAAGACCGGGGAGCTGTTTTTT.

This clone was observed a handful of times. This chain joins TRBV25-1 and TRBJ1-2; 7 bases map to TRBD1. The CDR3 length is 16 residues. With 2 bases clipped from V and 4 bases from J, the junction kept 10 bases outside the gene matches. Germline V gene lookup returns CDR1 MGHDK and CDR2 SYGVNS. As DNA, the CDR3 is TGTGCCAGCAGTGAAAGGACAGGCCTAGGTGCCTATGGCTACACCTTC. It specifies CASSERTGLGAYGYTF.

This clone has a handful of counts. This chain links TRBV7-9 with TRBJ2-2; no clear D. Germline values: CDR1 SEHNR, CDR2 FQNEAQ (reference sequence). V gave up 6 bases and J gave up 6 bases, with 8 bases separating them. CDR3 length: 12 amino acids. The CDR3 spells CASSLHSGELFF. The CDR3, as DNA: TGTGCCAGCAGTTTACATTCCGGGGAGCTGTTTTTT.

This clone was recorded a few times. This chain links TRBV19 with TRBJ1-4; TRBD1 matches at 8 bases. Trimming at V came to 5 bases and at J to 7 bases, leaving 9 bases not matched to a gene. Germline CDR1 is LNHDA and CDR2 is SQIVND (reference sequence). The CDR3 length is 15 residues. CDR3 in amino acids: CASSLLQGEIEKLFF. In DNA, the CDR3 is TGTGCCAGTAGTCTGTTACAGGGGGAGATTGAAAAACTGTTTTTT.

The rearrangement uses TRBV2 and TRBJ2-3, with 10 bases aligning to TRBD2. Germline trimming cut 3 bases from V and 5 bases from J; bases unmatched to any gene: 8. The CDR3 runs 16 residues. Germline values: CDR1 SNHLY, CDR2 FYNNEI. The CDR3 nucleotides are TGTGCCAGCAGTGACCGTGGACTAGCGGACCGAGATACGCAGTATTTT. This gives the protein CASSDRGLADRDTQYF.

This clone was detected a few times. This chain links TRBV30 with TRBJ1-5, with 7 bases lining up with TRBD1. This CDR3 comprises 13 residues. Germline V gene lookup returns CDR1 GTSNPN and CDR2 SVGIG (reference sequence). Trimming took 2 bases from V and 9 from J; bases not matched to a gene: 7. The CDR3 loop is CAWSRDSERPQHF. The CDR3 DNA reads TGTGCCTGGAGTCGGGACAGCGAACGGCCCCAGCATTTT.

V is TRBV7-3 and J is TRBJ2-3, with D maybe TRBD2 (6 bases). Germline loops: CDR1 SGHTA, CDR2 FQGTGA. The CDR3 consists of 15 residues. Trimming removed 2 bases at V and 2 bases at J, with 11 bases between. The CDR3 sequence is CASSLGGEVTDTQYF. The DNA of the CDR3 is TGTGCCAGCAGCTTAGGCGGGGAGGTCACAGATACGCAGTATTTT.

The rearrangement links TRBV29-1 to TRBJ1-2; maybe TRBD1 (6 bases). CDR3 size: 14 residues. V lost 3 bases, J lost 4 bases, and 15 bases lay in between. Germline CDR1 is SQVTM and CDR2 is ANQGSEA. The CDR3 DNA sequence: TGCAGCGTTGATTTCACAGGGCCCCTCTATGGCTACACCTTC. It codes for CSVDFTGPLYGYTF.

This clone was found a few times. The chain uses TRBV7-3 and TRBJ2-5, with 11 bases aligning to TRBD2. CDR3 length: 15 residues. Germline trimming cut 4 bases from V and 1 base from J; bases unmatched to any gene: 2. CDR1 and CDR2 from the germline V gene are SGHTA and FQGTGA. CDR3 protein: CASSSGLAAQETQYF. The CDR3 bases are TGTGCCAGCAGCTCGGGACTAGCGGCCCAAGAGACCCAGTACTTC.

The chain employs TRBV9 and TRBJ2-1; 9 bases are shared with TRBD2. The CDR3 has 15 residues. Germline loops: CDR1 SGDLS, CDR2 YYNGEE. V trimming: 2 bases; J trimming: 4 bases; junction bases outside the gene matches: 4. The CDR3 spells CASSVSLAGYNEQFF. The CDR3 nucleotides are TGTGCCAGCAGCGTTTCCCTAGCGGGGTACAATGAGCAGTTCTTC. Supplemented by reference TRBV9 and TRBJ2-1, the full variable domain reads DSGVTQTPKHLITATGQRVTLRCSPRSGDLSVYWYQQSLDQGLQFLIQYYNGEERAKGNILERFSAQQFPDLHSELNLSSLELGDSALYFCASSVSLAGYNEQFFGPGTRLTVL.

The gene calls are TRBV18 and TRBJ1-4, with D unclear. Trimming removed 3 bases from V and 1 base from J, with 6 bases in between. The CDR3 has 14 amino acids. From germline, CDR1 is KGHSH and CDR2 LQKENI. The CDR3 loop reads CASSPRGTNEKLFF. The CDR3, as DNA: TGTGCCAGCTCACCGCGAGGAACTAATGAAAAACTGTTTTTT.